This T cell receptor (beta chain) was recorded in a study of T cells in Graves' hyperthyroidism and ophthalmopathy. In this sample, this clonotype turned up many times. Trimming took 6 bases from V and 4 from J; bases not matched to a gene: 8. There are 15 residues in the CDR3. Germline-derived CDR1 and CDR2 are MDHEN and SYDVKM. Using RNA transcripts as the source, TCR beta CDR3 regions were amplified. The primer set for the first-round RT-PCR of the TCR CDR3 was HTBI. TCRdb analysed the multiplex PCR reads with MiXCR anew, one entry per CDR3 protein. The sample shows approximately 400,000 distinct CDR3 sequences, just under 15% of them seen only once.

This clonotype originated in a woman aged 25 to 45 with Graves' hyperthyroidism. The sequencing input was blood. The gene calls are TRBV28 and TRBJ2-7, with 11 positions matching TRBD1. Written as DNA, the CDR3 is TGTGCCAGCAGCCAAGGACAGGGGGCGAAGTACGAGCAGTACTTC. Protein product: CASSQGQGAKYEQYF. The variable domain in full, completed from reference TRBV28 and TRBJ2-7, reads DVKVTQSSRYLVKRTGEKVFLECVQDMDHENMFWYRQDPGLGLRLIYFSYDVKMKEKGDIPEGYSVSREKKERFSLILESASTNQTSMYLCASSQGQGAKYEQYFGPGTRLTVT.